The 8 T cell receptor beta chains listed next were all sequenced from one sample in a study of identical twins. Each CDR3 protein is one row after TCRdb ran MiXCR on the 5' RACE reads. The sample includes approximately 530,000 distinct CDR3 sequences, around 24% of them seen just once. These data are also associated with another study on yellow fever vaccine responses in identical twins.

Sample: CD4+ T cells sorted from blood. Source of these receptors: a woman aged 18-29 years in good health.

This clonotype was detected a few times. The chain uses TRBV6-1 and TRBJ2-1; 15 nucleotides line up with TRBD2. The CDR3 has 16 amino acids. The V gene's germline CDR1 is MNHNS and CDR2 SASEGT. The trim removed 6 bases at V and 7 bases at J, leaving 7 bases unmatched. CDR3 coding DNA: TGTGCCAGCAGCTCCACCGGGACTAGCGGGAGGAATGAGCAGTTCTTC. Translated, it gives CASSSTGTSGRNEQFF.

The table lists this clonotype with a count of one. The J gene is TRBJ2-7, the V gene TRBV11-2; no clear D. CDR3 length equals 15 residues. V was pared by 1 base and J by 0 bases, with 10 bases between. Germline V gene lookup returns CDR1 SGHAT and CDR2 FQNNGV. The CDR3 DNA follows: TGTGCCAGCAGCTTAGGGCAGTACCACTCCTACGAGCAGTACTTC. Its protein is CASSLGQYHSYEQYF.

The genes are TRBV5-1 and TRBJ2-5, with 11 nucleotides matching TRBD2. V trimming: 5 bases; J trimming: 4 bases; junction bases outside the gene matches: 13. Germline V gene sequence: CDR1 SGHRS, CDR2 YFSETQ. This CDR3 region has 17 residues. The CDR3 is CASRLDAGLAGLETQYF. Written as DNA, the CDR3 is TGCGCCAGCAGACTTGACGCCGGACTAGCGGGCTTAGAGACCCAGTACTTC.

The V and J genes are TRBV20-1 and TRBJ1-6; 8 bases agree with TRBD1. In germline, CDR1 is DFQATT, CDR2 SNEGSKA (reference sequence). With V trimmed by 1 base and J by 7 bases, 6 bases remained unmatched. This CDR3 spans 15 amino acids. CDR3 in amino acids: CSARAQDRENSPLHF. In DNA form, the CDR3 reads TGCAGTGCTAGAGCCCAGGACAGGGAGAATTCACCCCTCCACTTT.

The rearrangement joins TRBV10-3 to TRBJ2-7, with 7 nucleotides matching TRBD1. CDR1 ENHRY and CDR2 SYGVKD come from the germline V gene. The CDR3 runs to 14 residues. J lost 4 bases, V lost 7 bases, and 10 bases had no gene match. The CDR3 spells CAITPGQSDYEQYF. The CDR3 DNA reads TGTGCCATCACCCCGGGACAGTCTGATTACGAGCAGTACTTC.

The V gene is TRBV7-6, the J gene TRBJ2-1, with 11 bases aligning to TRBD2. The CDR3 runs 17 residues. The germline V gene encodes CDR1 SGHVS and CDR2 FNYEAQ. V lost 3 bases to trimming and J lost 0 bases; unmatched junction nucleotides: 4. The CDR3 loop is CASSFAGTSGSYNEQFF. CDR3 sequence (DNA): TGTGCCAGCAGCTTTGCCGGGACTAGCGGCTCCTACAATGAGCAGTTCTTC.

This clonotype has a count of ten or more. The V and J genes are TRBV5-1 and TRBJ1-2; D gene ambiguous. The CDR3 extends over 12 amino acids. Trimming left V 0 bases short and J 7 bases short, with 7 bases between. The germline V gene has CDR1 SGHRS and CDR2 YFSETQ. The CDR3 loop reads CASSLEGAGYTF. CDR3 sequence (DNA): TGCGCCAGCAGCTTGGAGGGTGCTGGCTACACCTTC. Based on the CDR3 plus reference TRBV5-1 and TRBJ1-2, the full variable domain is KAGVTQTPRYLIKTRGQQVTLSCSPISGHRSVSWYQQTPGQGLQFLFEYFSETQRNKGNFPGRFSGRQFSNSRSEMNVSTLELGDSALYLCASSLEGAGYTFGSGTRLTVV.

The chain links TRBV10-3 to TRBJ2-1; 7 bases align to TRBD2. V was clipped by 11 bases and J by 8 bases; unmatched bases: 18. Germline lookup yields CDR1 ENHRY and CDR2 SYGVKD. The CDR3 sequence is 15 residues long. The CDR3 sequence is CAVRNLGGGPDEQFF. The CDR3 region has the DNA TGTGCCGTACGCAACCTCGGGGGAGGGCCAGATGAGCAGTTCTTC.